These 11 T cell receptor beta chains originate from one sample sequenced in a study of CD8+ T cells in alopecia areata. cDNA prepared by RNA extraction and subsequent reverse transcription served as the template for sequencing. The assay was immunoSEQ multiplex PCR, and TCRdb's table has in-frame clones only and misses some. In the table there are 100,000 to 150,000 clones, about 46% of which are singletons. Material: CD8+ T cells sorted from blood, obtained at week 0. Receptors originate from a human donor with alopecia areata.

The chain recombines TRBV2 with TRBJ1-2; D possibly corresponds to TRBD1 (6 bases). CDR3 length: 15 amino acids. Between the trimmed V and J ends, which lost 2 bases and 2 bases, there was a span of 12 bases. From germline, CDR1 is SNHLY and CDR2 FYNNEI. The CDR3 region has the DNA TGTGCCAGCAGTGAAAGGGGGGACAAGAACTATGGCTACACCTTC. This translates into CASSERGDKNYGYTF.

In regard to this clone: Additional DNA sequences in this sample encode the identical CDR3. The CDR3: CASSLGANTEAFF. CDR3 sequence (DNA): TGTGCCAGCAGCTTGGGGGCGAACACTGAAGCTTTCTTT. This rearrangement joins TRBV9 to TRBJ1-1, with TRBD1 as a possible D gene (6 bases). Trimming removed 4 bases from V and 1 base from J, with 8 bases in between. The CDR3 covers 13 residues. The V gene's germline CDR1 is SGDLS and CDR2 YYNGEE.

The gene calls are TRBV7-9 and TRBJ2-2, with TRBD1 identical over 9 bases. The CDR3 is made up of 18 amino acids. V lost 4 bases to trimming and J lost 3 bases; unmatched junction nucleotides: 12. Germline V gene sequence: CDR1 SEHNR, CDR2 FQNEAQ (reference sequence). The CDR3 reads CASSSWTGANGDTGELFF. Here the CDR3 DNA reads TGTGCCAGCAGCTCCTGGACAGGGGCCAATGGGGACACCGGGGAGCTGTTTTTT.

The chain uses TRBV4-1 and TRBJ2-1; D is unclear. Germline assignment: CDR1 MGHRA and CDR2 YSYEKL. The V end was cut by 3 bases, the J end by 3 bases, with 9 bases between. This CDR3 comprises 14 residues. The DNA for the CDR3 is TGCGCCAGCAGCCAGACAAGTAACTACAATGAGCAGTTCTTC. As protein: CASSQTSNYNEQFF.

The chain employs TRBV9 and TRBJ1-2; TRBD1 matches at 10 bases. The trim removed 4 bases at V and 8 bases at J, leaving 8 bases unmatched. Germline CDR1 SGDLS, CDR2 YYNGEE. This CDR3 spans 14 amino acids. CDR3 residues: CASSTGQGVGGYTF. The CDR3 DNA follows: TGTGCCAGCAGCACCGGACAGGGGGTGGGAGGCTACACCTTC.

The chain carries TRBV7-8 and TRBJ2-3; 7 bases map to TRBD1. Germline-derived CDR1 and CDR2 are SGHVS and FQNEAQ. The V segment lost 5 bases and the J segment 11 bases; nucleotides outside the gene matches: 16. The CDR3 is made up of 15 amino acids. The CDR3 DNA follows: TGTGCCAGCAGCATGATCCGGGACAGAGGAATGGGGCAGTATTTT. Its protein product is CASSMIRDRGMGQYF.

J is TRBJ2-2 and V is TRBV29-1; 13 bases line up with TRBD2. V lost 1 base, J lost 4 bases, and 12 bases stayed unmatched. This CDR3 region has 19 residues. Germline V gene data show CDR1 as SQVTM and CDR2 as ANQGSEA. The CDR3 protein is CSVEGTRLAGGRGTGELFF. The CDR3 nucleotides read TGCAGCGTTGAAGGGACCCGACTAGCGGGGGGACGAGGCACCGGGGAGCTGTTTTTT.

The chain's CDR3 is CASSLAPGPQSYGYTF. CDR3 coding DNA: TGTGCCAGCAGCTTAGCGCCGGGACCCCAGAGCTATGGCTACACCTTC. The V gene is TRBV7-6, the J gene TRBJ1-2, with TRBD1 as a possible D gene (5 bases). Germline CDR1 reads SGHVS; CDR2 reads FNYEAQ. V was shortened by 0 bases and J by 4 bases, with 15 bases between the two germline ends. The length of the CDR3 is 16 residues.

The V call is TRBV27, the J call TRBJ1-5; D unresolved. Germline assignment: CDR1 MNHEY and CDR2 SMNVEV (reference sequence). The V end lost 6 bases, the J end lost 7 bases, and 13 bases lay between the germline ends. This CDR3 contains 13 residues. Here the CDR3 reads CASSEGPGQPQHF. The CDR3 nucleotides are TGTGCCAGCAGCGAGGGCCCTGGGCAGCCCCAGCATTTT.

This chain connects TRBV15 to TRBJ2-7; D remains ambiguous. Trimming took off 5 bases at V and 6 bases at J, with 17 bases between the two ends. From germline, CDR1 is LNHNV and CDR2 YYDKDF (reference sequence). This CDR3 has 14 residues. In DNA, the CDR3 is TGTGCCACCAGCCTGAACCTAGAAACCTCCGAGCAGTACTTC. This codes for CATSLNLETSEQYF.

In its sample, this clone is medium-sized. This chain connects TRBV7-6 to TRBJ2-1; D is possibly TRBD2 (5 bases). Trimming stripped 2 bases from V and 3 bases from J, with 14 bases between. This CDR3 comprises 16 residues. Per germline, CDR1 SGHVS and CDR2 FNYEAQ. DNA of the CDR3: TGTGCCAGCAGCTTATTGGGAGAAGGTTTCTACAATGAGCAGTTCTTC. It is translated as CASSLLGEGFYNEQFF. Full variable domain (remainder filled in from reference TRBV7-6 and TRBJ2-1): GAGVSQSPRYKVTKRGQDVALRCDPISGHVSLYWYRQALGQGPEFLTYFNYEAQQDKSGLPNDRFSAERPEGSISTLTIQRTEQRDSAMYRCASSLLGEGFYNEQFFGPGTRLTVL.